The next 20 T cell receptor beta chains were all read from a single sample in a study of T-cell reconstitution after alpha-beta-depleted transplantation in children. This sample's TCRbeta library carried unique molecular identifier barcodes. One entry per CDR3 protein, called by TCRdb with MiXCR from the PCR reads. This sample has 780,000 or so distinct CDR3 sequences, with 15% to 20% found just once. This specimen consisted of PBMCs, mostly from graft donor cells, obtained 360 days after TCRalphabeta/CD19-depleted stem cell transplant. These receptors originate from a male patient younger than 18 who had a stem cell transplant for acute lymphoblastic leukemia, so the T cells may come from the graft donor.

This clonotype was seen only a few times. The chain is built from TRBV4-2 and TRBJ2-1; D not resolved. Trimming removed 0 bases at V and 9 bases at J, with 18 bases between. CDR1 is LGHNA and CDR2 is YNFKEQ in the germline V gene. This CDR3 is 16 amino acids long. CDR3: CASSQEEFGGNGEQFF. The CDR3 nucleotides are TGTGCCAGCAGCCAAGAGGAATTTGGTGGGAACGGTGAGCAGTTCTTC.

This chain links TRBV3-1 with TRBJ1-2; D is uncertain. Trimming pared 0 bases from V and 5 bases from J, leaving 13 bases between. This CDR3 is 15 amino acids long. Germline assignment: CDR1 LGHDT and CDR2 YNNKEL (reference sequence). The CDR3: CASSQELGWSYGYTF. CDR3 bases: TGTGCCAGCAGCCAAGAGTTGGGGTGGAGTTATGGCTACACCTTC.

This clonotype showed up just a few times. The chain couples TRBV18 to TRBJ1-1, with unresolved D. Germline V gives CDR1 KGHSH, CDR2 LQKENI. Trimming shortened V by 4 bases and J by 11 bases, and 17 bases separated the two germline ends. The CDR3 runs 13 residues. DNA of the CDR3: TGTGCCAGCTCACAACAAGACCGCGCCGGGGCTTTCTTT. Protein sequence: CASSQQDRAGAFF. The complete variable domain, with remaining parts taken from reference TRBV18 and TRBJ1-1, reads NAGVMQNPRHLVRRRGQEARLRCSPMKGHSHVYWYRQLPEEGLKFMVYLQKENIIDESGMPKERFSAEFPKEGPSILRIQQVVRGDSAAYFCASSQQDRAGAFFGQGTRLTVV.

The CDR3 DNA follows: TGTGCCAGCAGTTACGTAGGGACCACCTACGAGCAGTACTTC. It is translated as CASSYVGTTYEQYF. The rearrangement uses TRBV6-5 and TRBJ2-7; either TRBD1 or TRBD2 may supply D (5 bases each). V was shortened by 2 bases and J by 2 bases, with 10 bases between the two germline ends. This CDR3 spans 14 amino acids. CDR1 MNHEY and CDR2 SVGAGI come from the germline V gene.

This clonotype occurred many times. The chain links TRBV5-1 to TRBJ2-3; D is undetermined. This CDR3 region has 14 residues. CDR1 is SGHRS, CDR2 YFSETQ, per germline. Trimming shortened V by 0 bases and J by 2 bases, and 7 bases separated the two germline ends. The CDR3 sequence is CASSLGSLTDTQYF. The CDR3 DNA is TGCGCCAGCAGCTTGGGAAGTCTCACAGATACGCAGTATTTT.

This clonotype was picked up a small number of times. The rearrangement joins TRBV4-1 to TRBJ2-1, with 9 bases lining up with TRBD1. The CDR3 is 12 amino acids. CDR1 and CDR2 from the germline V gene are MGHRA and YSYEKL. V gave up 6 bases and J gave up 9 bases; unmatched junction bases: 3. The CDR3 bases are TGCGCCAGCAGACACAGGGGGCCTGAGCAGTTCTTC. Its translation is CASRHRGPEQFF.

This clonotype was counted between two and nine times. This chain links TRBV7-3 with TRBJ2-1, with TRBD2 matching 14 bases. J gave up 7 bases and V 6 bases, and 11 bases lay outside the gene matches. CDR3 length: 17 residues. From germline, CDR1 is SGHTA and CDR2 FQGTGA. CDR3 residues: CASSPDGTSGSVNEQFF. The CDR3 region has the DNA TGTGCCAGCAGTCCCGACGGGACTAGCGGGAGTGTAAATGAGCAGTTCTTC.

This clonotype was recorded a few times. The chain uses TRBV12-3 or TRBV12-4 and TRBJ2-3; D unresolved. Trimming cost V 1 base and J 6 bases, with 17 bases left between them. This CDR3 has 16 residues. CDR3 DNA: TGTGCCAGCAGTTTAGAGGGCCGGCGCCAAGGGGATACGCAGTATTTT. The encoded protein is CASSLEGRRQGDTQYF.

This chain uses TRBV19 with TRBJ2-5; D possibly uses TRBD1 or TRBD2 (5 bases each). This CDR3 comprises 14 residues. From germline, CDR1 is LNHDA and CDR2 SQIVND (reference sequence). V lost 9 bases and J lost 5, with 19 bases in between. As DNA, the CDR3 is TGTGCCAGCTCAGGGACCCCGAGGATGGAGACCCAGTACTTC. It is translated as CASSGTPRMETQYF.

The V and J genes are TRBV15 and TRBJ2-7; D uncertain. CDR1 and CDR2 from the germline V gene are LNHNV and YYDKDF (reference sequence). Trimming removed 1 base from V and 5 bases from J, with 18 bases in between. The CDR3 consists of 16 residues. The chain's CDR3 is CATSRVRVGLSHEQYF. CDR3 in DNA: TGTGCCACCAGCAGAGTAAGGGTTGGGCTGTCCCACGAGCAGTACTTC.

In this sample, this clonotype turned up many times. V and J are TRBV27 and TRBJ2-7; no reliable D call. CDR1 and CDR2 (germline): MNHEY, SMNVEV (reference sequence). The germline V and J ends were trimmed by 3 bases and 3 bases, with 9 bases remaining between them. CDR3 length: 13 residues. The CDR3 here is CASSFGSFYEQYF. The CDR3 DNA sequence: TGTGCCAGCAGTTTTGGCAGCTTCTACGAGCAGTACTTC.

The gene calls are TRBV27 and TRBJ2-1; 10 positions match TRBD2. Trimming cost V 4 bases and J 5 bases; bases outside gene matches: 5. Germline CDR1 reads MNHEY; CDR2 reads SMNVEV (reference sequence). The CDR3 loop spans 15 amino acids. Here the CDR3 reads CASSSGTSVNNEQFF. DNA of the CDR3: TGTGCCAGCAGTTCGGGGACTAGCGTAAACAATGAGCAGTTCTTC.

CDR3: CASSQVAGGHEQYF. Here the CDR3 DNA reads TGCGCCAGCAGCCAAGTAGCGGGAGGCCACGAGCAGTACTTC. This rearrangement joins TRBV4-1 to TRBJ2-7; the match to TRBD2 covers 10 bases. Germline V CDR1 and CDR2: MGHRA, YSYEKL. The CDR3 has 14 amino acids. Germline trimming cut 1 base from V and 5 bases from J; bases unmatched to any gene: 2.

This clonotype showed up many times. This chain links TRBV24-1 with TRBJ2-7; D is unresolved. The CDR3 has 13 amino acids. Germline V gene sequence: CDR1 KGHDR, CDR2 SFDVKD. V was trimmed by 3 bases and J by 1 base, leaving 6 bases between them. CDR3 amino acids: CATSDAQSYEQYF. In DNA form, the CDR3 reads TGTGCCACCAGTGATGCACAGTCCTACGAGCAGTACTTC.

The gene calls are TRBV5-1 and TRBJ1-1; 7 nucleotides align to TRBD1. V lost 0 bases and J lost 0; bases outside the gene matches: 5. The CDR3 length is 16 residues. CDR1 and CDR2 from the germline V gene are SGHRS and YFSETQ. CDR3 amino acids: CASSLAGTAMNTEAFF. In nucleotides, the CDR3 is TGCGCCAGCAGCTTGGCCGGGACAGCTATGAACACTGAAGCTTTCTTT.

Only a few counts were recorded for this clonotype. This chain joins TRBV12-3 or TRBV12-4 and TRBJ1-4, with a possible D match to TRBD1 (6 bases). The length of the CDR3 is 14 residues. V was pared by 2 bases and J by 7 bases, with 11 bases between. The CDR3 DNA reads TGTGCCAGCAGTTTACACAGGGAGATTGAAAAACTGTTTTTT. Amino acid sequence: CASSLHREIEKLFF.

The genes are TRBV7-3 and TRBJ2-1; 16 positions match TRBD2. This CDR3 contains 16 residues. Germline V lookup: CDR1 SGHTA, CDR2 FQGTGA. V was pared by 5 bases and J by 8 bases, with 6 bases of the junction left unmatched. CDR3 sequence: CASSPGTSGRADEQFF. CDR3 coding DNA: TGTGCCAGCAGCCCGGGGACTAGCGGGAGGGCGGATGAGCAGTTCTTC.

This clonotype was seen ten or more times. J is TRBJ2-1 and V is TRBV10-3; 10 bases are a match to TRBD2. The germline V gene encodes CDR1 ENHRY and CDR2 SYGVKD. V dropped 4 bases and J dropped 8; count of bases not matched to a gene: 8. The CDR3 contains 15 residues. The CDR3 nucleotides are TGTGCCATCAGTGGCAAGACTAGCGGGTTCGATGAGCAGTTCTTC. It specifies CAISGKTSGFDEQFF.

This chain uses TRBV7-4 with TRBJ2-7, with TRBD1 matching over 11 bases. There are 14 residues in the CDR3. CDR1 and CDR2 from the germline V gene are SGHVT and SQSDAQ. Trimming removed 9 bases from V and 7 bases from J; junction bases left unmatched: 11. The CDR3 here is CARPSGTGGYEQYF. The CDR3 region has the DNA TGTGCCAGACCGTCCGGGACAGGGGGTTATGAGCAGTACTTC.

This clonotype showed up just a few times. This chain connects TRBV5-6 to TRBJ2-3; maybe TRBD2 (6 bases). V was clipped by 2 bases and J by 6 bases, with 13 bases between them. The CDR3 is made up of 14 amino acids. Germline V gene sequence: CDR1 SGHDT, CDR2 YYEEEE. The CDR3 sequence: CASSFPGRWDTQYF. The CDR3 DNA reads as TGTGCCAGCAGCTTCCCGGGGAGGTGGGATACGCAGTATTTT.